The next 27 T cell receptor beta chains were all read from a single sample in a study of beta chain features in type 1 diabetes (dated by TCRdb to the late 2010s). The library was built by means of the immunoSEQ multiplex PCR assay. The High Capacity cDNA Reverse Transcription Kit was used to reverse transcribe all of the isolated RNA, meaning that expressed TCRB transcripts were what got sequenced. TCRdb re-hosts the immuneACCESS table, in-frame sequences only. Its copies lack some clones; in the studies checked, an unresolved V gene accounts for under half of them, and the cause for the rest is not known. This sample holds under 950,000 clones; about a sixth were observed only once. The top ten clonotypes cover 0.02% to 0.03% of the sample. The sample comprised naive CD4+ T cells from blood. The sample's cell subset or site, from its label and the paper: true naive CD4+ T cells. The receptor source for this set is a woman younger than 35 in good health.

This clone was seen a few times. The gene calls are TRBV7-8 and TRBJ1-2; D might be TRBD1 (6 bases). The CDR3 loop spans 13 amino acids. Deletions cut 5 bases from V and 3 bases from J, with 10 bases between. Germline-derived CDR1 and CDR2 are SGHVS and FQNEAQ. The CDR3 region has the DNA TGTGCCAGCAGCCCCTCAGGGGACTATGGCTACACCTTC. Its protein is CASSPSGDYGYTF. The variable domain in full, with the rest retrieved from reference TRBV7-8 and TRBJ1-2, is GAGVSQSPRYKVAKRGQDVALRCDPISGHVSLFWYQQALGQGPEFLTYFQNEAQLDKSGLPSDRFFAERPEGSVSTLKIQRTQQEDSAVYLCASSPSGDYGYTFGSGTRLTVV.

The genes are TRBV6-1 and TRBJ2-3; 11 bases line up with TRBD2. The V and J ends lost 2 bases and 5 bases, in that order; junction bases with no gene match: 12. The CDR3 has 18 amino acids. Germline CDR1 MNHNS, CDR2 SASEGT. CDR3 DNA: TGTGCCAGCAGTGAACTCCCGACTAGCGGGATAGTCAGAGATACGCAGTATTTT. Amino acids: CASSELPTSGIVRDTQYF.

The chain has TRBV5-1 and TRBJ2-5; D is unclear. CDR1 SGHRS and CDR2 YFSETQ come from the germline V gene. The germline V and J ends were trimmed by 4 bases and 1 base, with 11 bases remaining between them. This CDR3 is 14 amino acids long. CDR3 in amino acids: CASSGGTTQETQYF. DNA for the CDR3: TGCGCCAGCAGCGGCGGTACCACCCAAGAGACCCAGTACTTC.

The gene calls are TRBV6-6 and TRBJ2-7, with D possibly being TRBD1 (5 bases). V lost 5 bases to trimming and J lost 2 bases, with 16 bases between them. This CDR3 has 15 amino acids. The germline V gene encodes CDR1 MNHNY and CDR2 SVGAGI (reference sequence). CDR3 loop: CASSPNYRTTYEQYF. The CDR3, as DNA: TGTGCCAGCAGTCCAAACTACAGGACCACCTACGAGCAGTACTTC.

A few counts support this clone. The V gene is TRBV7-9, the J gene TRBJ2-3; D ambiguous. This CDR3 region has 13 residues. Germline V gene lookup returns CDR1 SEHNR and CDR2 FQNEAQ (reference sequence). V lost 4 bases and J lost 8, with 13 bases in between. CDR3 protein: CASSWQQFSTQYF. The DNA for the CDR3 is TGTGCCAGCAGCTGGCAGCAATTTTCTACGCAGTATTTT.

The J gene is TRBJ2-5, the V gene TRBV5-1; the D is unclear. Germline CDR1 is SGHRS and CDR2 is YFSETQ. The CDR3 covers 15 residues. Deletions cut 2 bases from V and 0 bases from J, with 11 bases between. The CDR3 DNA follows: TGCGCCAGCAGCTTAGGATGGACGAACCAAGAGACCCAGTACTTC. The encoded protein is CASSLGWTNQETQYF.

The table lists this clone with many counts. The CDR3 DNA follows: TGTGCCAGCGCTACCGTCGGAAACACCATATATTTT. Translation: CASATVGNTIYF. The V and J genes are TRBV7-9 and TRBJ1-3, with D unclear. This CDR3 comprises 12 residues. V was shortened by 8 bases and J by 4 bases, with 9 bases between the two germline ends. Germline CDR1 and CDR2: SEHNR and FQNEAQ (reference sequence).

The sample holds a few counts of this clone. The CDR3 is CASRRQGAYEQYF. CDR3 DNA sequence: TGTGCCAGCAGACGACAGGGGGCCTACGAGCAGTACTTC. The rearrangement uses TRBV6-6 and TRBJ2-7; 9 nucleotides agree with TRBD1. The CDR3 covers 13 residues. The ends lost 6 bases at V and 2 bases at J; junction bases unmatched: 2. The germline gives CDR1 MNHNY, CDR2 SVGAGI (reference sequence).

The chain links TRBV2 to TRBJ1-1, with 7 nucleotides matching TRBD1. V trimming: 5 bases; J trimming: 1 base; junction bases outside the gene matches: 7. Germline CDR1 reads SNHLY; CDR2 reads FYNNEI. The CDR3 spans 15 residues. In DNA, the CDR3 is TGTGCCAGCAGTATAGACAGGGCGGCGAACACTGAAGCTTTCTTT. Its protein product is CASSIDRAANTEAFF.

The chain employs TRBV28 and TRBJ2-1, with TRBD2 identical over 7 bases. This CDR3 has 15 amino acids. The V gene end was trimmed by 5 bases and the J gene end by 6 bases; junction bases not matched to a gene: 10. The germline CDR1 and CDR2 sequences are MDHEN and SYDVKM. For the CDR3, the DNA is TGTGCCAGCAGTCCCAAGGGAGGGTGGGTCAATGAGCAGTTCTTC. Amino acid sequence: CASSPKGGWVNEQFF. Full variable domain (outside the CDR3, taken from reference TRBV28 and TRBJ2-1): DVKVTQSSRYLVKRTGEKVFLECVQDMDHENMFWYRQDPGLGLRLIYFSYDVKMKEKGDIPEGYSVSREKKERFSLILESASTNQTSMYLCASSPKGGWVNEQFFGPGTRLTVL.

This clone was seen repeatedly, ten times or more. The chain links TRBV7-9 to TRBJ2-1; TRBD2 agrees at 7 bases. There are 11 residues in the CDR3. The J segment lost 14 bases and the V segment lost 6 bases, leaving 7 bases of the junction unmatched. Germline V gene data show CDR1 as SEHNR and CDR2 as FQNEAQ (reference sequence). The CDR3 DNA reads TGTGCCAGCAGTATAGCGGGCACAGAGTTCTTC. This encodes CASSIAGTEFF. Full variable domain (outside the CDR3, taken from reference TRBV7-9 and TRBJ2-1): DTGVSQNPRHKITKRGQNVTFRCDPISEHNRLYWYRQTLGQGPEFLTYFQNEAQLEKSRLLSDRFSAERPKGSFSTLEIQRTEQGDSAMYLCASSIAGTEFFGPGTRLTVL.

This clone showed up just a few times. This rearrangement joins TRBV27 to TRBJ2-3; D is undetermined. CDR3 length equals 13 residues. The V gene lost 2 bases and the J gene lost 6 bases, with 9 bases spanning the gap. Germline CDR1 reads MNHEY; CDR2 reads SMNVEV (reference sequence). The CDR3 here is CASSLSPLDTQYF. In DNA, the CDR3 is TGTGCCAGCAGTTTAAGCCCACTGGATACGCAGTATTTT.

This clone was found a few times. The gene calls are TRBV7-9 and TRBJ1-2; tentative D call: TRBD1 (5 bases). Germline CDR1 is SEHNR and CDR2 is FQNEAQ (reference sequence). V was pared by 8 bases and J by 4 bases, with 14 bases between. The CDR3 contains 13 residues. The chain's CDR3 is CASATGRVYGYTF. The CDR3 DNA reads TGTGCCAGCGCGACGGGACGGGTCTATGGCTACACCTTC.

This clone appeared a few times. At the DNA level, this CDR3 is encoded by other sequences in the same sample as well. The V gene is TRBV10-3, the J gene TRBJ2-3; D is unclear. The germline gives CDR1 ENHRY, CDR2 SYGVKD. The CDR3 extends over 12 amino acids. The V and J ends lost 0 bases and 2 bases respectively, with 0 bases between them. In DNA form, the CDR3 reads TGTGCCATCAGTGAGTCCACAGATACGCAGTATTTT. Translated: CAISESTDTQYF.

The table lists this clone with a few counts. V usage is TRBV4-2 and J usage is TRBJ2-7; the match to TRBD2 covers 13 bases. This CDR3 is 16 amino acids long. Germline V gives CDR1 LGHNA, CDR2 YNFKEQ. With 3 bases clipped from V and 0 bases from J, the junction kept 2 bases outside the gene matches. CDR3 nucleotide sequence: TGTGCCAGCAGCCAGGGGACTAGCGGGACCTCCTACGAGCAGTACTTC. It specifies CASSQGTSGTSYEQYF.

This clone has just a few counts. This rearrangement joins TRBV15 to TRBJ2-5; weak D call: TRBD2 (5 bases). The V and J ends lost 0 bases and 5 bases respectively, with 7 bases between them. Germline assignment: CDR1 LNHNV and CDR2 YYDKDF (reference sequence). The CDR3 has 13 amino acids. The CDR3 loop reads CATSRDTGETQYF. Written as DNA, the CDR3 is TGTGCCACCAGCAGAGATACGGGGGAGACCCAGTACTTC.

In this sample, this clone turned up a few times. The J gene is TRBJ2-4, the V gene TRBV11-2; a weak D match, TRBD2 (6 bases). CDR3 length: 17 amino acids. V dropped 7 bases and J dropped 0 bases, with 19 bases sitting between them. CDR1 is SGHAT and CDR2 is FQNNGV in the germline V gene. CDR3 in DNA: TGTGCCAGCAAGGTGGGGGGTGGAAGAATAGCCAAAAACATTCAGTACTTC. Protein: CASKVGGGRIAKNIQYF. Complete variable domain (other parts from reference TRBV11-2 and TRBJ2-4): EAGVAQSPRYKIIEKRQSVAFWCNPISGHATLYWYQQILGQGPKLLIQFQNNGVVDDSQLPKDRFSAERLKGVDSTLKIQPAKLEDSAVYLCASKVGGGRIAKNIQYFGAGTRLSVL.

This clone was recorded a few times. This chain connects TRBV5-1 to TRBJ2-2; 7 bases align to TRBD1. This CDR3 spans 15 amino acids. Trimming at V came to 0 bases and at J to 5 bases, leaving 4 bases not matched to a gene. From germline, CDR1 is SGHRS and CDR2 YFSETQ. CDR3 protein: CASSLETGWTGELFF. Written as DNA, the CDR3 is TGCGCCAGCAGCTTGGAGACAGGGTGGACCGGGGAGCTGTTTTTT.

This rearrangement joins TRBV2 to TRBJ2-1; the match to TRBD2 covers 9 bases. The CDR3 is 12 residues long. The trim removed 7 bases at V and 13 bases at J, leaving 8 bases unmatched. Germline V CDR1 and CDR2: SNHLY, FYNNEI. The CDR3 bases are TGTGCCAGCAATCCCAGCGGGAGGACCCAGTTCTTC. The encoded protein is CASNPSGRTQFF.

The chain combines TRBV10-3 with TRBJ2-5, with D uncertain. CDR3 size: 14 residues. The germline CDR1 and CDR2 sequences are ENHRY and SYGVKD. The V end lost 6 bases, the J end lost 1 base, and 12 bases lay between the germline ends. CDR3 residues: CAISPLGGQETQYF. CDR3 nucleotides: TGTGCCATCAGCCCTCTCGGCGGCCAAGAGACCCAGTACTTC.

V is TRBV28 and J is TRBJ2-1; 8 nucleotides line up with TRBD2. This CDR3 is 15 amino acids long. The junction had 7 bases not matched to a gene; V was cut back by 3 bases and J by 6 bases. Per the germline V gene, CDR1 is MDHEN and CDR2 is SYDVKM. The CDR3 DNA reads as TGTGCCAGCAGTTTTTCGGGAGGGCAGTCCAATGAGCAGTTCTTC. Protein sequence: CASSFSGGQSNEQFF.

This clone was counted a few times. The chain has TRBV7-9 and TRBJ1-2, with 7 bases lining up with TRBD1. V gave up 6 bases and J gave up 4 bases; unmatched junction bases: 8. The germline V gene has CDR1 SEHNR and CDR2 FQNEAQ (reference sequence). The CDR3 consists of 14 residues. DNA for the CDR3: TGTGCCAGCAGTTTTGGAGGGACAGCCTATGGCTACACCTTC. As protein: CASSFGGTAYGYTF.

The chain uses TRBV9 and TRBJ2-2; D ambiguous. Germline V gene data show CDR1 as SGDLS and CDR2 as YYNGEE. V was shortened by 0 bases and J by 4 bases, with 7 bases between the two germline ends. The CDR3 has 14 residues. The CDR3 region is CASSVGSSTGELFF. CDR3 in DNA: TGTGCCAGCAGCGTAGGATCTTCCACCGGGGAGCTGTTTTTT.

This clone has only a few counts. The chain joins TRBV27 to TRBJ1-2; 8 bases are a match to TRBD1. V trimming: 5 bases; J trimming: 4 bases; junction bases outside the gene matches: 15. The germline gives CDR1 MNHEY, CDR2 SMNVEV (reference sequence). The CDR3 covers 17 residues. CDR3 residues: CASSARTGPLLSYGYTF. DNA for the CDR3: TGTGCCAGCAGTGCCCGGACAGGGCCTTTACTAAGCTATGGCTACACCTTC.

In DNA form, the CDR3 reads TGTGCCAGCAGTGTCTCAGGGGAGACCTACGAGCAGTACTTC. Translating it yields CASSVSGETYEQYF. This chain uses TRBV7-2 with TRBJ2-7, with D possibly TRBD1 on 6 matching bases. The ends were cut back, 6 bases at V and 2 bases at J, with 14 bases in the middle. Per the germline V gene, CDR1 is SGHTA and CDR2 is FQGNSA. This CDR3 comprises 14 residues.

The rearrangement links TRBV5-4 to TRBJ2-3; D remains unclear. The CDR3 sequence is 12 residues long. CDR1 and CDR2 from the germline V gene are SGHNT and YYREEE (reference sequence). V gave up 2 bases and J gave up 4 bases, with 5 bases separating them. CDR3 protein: CASSFTSDTQYF. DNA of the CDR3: TGTGCCAGCAGCTTTACTTCAGATACGCAGTATTTT.

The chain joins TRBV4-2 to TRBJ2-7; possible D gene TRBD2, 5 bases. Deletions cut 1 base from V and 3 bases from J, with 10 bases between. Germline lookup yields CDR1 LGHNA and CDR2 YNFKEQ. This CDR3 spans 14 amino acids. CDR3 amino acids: CASSQGGGSYEQYF. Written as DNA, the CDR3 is TGTGCCAGCAGCCAAGGCGGTGGGAGCTACGAGCAGTACTTC.